The next 10 T cell receptor beta chains were all read from a single sample in a study of T cells in women clearing cervical HPV infection listed by TCRdb under 2018. To prepare the library, the immunoSEQ multiplex PCR assay was applied. Imported from immuneACCESS, the table was reduced by TCRdb to in-frame sequences with V and J called. These copies leave out some clones; in studies compared against another copy, an unresolved V gene accounts for under half, and the cause of the remainder is not known. The table of this sample itemizes over 45,000 clones. 1.5% to 2% of the sample goes to the ten largest clones. Sequenced input: blood buffy coat. Every receptor here comes from a woman between 18 and 70 years old with a cervical HPV16 infection that either progressed to CIN3+ or cleared (not recorded which).

As for this clone: The CDR3 extends 3 residues past the end of the read, so its final part is completed from the germline J gene. The genes are TRBV19 and TRBJ1-6, with D perhaps matching TRBD1 (5 bases). Between the trimmed V and J ends, which lost 9 bases and 7 bases, there was a span of 16 bases. This CDR3 has 14 residues. Looked up from germline, CDR1 is LNHDA and CDR2 is SQIVND (reference sequence). CDR3 DNA, as far as it was read: TGTGCCAGCTCGGGCGGACAAAGGAATTCACCC. As protein: CASSGGQRNSP. The CDR3, in full, reads CASSGGQRNSPLHF.

As concerns this clone: The read comes to an end 3 residues before the CDR3 does, leaving the germline J gene to fill in the end. V and J are TRBV7-2 and TRBJ2-7; 8 bases match TRBD2. J lost 4 bases, V lost 0 bases, and 11 bases had no gene match. CDR1 and CDR2 (germline): SGHTA, FQGNSA. The CDR3 contains 17 residues. The sequenced CDR3 bases are TGTGCCAGCAGCTTAGCCCGCGGGACGAGCGGGGGTTACGAG. Protein: CASSLARGTSGGYE. The complete CDR3 sequence is CASSLARGTSGGYEQYF. Drawing the rest from reference TRBV7-2 and TRBJ2-7, the complete variable domain is GAGVSQSPSNKVTEKGKDVELRCDPISGHTALYWYRQSLGQGLEFLIYFQGNSAPDKSGLPSDRFSAERTGGSVSTLTIQRTQQEDSAVYLCASSLARGTSGGYEQYFGPGTRLTVT.

Points on this clone: The sequenced fragment ends 3 residues before the CDR3 boundary, so the rest is inferred from the germline J gene. The genes are TRBV28 and TRBJ1-4; possible D gene TRBD1, 6 bases. CDR1 MDHEN and CDR2 SYDVKM come from the germline V gene. Trimming stripped 2 bases from V and 7 bases from J, with 14 bases between. This CDR3 region has 15 residues. The CDR3 spells CASSLRLQGGEKLFF. The CDR3 DNA, read in part, is TGTGCCAGCAGTTTACGTTTACAGGGTGGTGAAAAA. The full variable domain, rest sourced from reference TRBV28 and TRBJ1-4, is DVKVTQSSRYLVKRTGEKVFLECVQDMDHENMFWYRQDPGLGLRLIYFSYDVKMKEKGDIPEGYSVSREKKERFSLILESASTNQTSMYLCASSLRLQGGEKLFFGSGTQLSVL.

About this clone itself: The read terminates 3 residues before the CDR3 end, so the remaining end is supplied by the germline J gene. The rearrangement uses TRBV5-1 and TRBJ2-3, with 8 positions matching TRBD1. J gave up 6 bases and V 4 bases, and 7 bases lay outside the gene matches. CDR3 length: 14 residues. Germline V gene sequence: CDR1 SGHRS, CDR2 YFSETQ. The part of the CDR3 DNA that was read is TGCGCCAGCAGCGGACAGGGTGGGCGGGATACG. Protein product: CASSGQGGRDT. The CDR3 reads in full as CASSGQGGRDTQYF.

This CDR3 is CAWSPGLAHNEQFF. The part of the CDR3 DNA that was read is TGTGCCTGGAGTCCGGGACTAGCGCACAATGAG. This sequence joins TRBV30 and TRBJ2-1; 10 bases map to TRBD2. The CDR3 end is not reached by the read, which stops 3 residues before it; the germline J gene fills it in. The CDR3 runs to 14 residues. With V trimmed by 2 bases and J by 5 bases, 3 bases remained unmatched. CDR1 and CDR2 from the germline V gene are GTSNPN and SVGIG (reference sequence).

Notes on this clone: From the germline J gene comes the end of the CDR3, since the read stops 3 residues before it. The genes are TRBV19 and TRBJ1-2; 7 bases are shared with TRBD1. The CDR3 length is 15 residues. From germline, CDR1 is LNHDA and CDR2 SQIVND (reference sequence). With 4 bases clipped from V and 0 bases from J, the junction kept 5 bases outside the gene matches. The CDR3 spells CASSNPGTANYGYTF. The CDR3 bases that were read are TGTGCCAGTAGTAATCCCGGGACAGCTAACTATGGC.

Concerning this clone: The CDR3 end lies 3 residues beyond the end of the read and is filled in from the germline J gene. V usage is TRBV7-9 and J usage is TRBJ2-7, with TRBD1 matching 9 bases. Germline-derived CDR1 and CDR2 are SEHNR and FQNEAQ (reference sequence). This CDR3 region has 14 residues. The trim removed 5 bases at V and 3 bases at J, leaving 5 bases unmatched. CDR3 bases read: TGTGCCAGCAGCCCCCGGGACAGGGACTACGAG. Its translation is CASSPRDRDYE. The complete CDR3 reads CASSPRDRDYEQYF.

A word on this clone: Coverage ceases 3 residues before the CDR3 finishes, and the germline J gene fills in the end. The chain uses TRBV2 and TRBJ2-5, with D possibly being TRBD1 (5 bases). V lost 7 bases, J lost 4 bases, and 16 bases lay in between. The CDR3 totals 14 residues. Germline V gene data show CDR1 as SNHLY and CDR2 as FYNNEI. The CDR3 loop reads CASTRRQGVETQYF. Partial CDR3 DNA: TGTGCCAGCACCCGACGGCAGGGCGTAGAGACC.

Of note for this clone: The read ends 3 residues shy of where the CDR3 ends; the end is completed using the germline J gene. The chain recombines TRBV20-1 with TRBJ2-5, with 7 bases identical to TRBD2. This CDR3 region has 16 residues. V shed 4 bases, J shed 4 bases, and the junction held 15 bases outside the gene matches. The V gene's germline CDR1 is DFQATT and CDR2 SNEGSKA (reference sequence). CDR3 protein: CSATQSAGGGGETQYF. CDR3 DNA (partial): TGCAGTGCTACGCAGTCAGCGGGCGGGGGAGGAGAGACC.

The CDR3 DNA, read in part, is TGTGCCAGCAGCTTAAAACAGGGGACC. It specifies CASSLKQGT. The CDR3, in full, reads CASSLKQGTLHF. V is TRBV7-9 and J is TRBJ1-6; 7 bases line up with TRBD1. The CDR3 extends 3 residues past the end of the read, so its final part is completed from the germline J gene. CDR1 and CDR2 (germline): SEHNR, FQNEAQ (reference sequence). This CDR3 comprises 12 residues.